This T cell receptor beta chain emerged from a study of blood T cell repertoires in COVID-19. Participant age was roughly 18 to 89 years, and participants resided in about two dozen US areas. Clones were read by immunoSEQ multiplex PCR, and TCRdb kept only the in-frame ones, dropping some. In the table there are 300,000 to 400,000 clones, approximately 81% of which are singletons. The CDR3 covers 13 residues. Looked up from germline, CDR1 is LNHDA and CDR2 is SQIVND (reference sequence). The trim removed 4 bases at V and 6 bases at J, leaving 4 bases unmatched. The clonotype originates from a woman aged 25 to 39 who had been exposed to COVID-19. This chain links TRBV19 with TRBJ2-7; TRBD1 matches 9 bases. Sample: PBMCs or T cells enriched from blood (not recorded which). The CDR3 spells CASSKRTGVEQYF. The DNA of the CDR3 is TGTGCCAGTAGTAAGCGGACAGGGGTCGAGCAGTACTTC.